The clone carrying this TCR beta chain appeared a single time. These data originate in a study of T cell changes during pregnancy in multiple sclerosis. CDR3 length: 18 amino acids. Germline loops: CDR1 MNHNS, CDR2 SASEGT. V lost 1 base and J lost 8; bases outside the gene matches: 17. Sequencing was performed with immunoSEQ multiplex PCR; in TCRdb, only in-frame clones are kept and a portion is missing. The data contain tens of thousands of clones, 90% of them singletons. The sequence was obtained from a female donor with multiple sclerosis, enrolled in a pregnancy study. Sequenced here: CD4+ T cells from peripheral blood mononuclear cells, sampled in the third trimester of pregnancy. This chain joins TRBV6-1 and TRBJ1-2; 9 bases are a match to TRBD1. As DNA, the CDR3 is TGTGCCAGCAGTGAAGGGAGGGACAGGGTAATTGGGCTCCAAGGCTACACCTTC. This translates into CASSEGRDRVIGLQGYTF.